The 15 T cell receptor beta chains presented below share a single source sample, sequenced in a study of blood T cell repertoires in COVID-19 (dated by TCRdb to the early 2020s). Receptor amplification or capture employed the immunoSEQ multiplex PCR assay. Entries here come from immuneACCESS through TCRdb and include only in-frame sequences with V and J called. Some clones fail to appear in such tables; in the studies checked, an unresolved V gene covers under half of the shortfall, and the cause of the remainder is unknown. The sample has around 40,000 clones on record, around 80% of them singletons. The top ten constitute more than 35% of the sample. Sequencing used peripheral blood. These receptor sequences come from a man older than 75 with active or convalescent COVID-19.

V and J are TRBV28 and TRBJ1-1, with 12 bases identical to TRBD1. After removal of 6 bases from V and 6 bases from J, the junction contained 11 bases not matched to a gene. The CDR3 totals 16 residues. The germline gives CDR1 MDHEN, CDR2 SYDVKM. CDR3 amino acids: CASRPGQGASSAEAFF. The CDR3, as DNA: TGTGCCAGCAGGCCGGGACAGGGGGCTTCGAGCGCTGAAGCTTTCTTT. Based on the CDR3 plus reference TRBV28 and TRBJ1-1, the full variable domain is DVKVTQSSRYLVKRTGEKVFLECVQDMDHENMFWYRQDPGLGLRLIYFSYDVKMKEKGDIPEGYSVSREKKERFSLILESASTNQTSMYLCASRPGQGASSAEAFFGQGTRLTVV.

This sequence joins TRBV18 and TRBJ1-4; TRBD1 matches 8 bases. CDR1 KGHSH and CDR2 LQKENI come from the germline V gene. The CDR3 consists of 16 residues. V shed 6 bases and J 0 bases; nucleotides not matched to a gene: 6. The CDR3 reads CASSHDRGATNEKLFF. The CDR3 bases are TGTGCCAGCTCCCACGACAGGGGTGCAACTAATGAAAAACTGTTTTTT.

This rearrangement joins TRBV24-1 to TRBJ2-6, with no clear D. Trimming took off 3 bases at V and 1 base at J, with 6 bases between the two ends. The CDR3 is 15 amino acids. Germline CDR1 is KGHDR and CDR2 is SFDVKD. The CDR3 reads CATSDRRSGANVLTF. CDR3 nucleotides: TGTGCCACCAGTGATCGGAGATCTGGGGCCAACGTCCTGACTTTC.

This rearrangement joins TRBV21-1 to TRBJ2-2; the D call in the table, TRBD2, was not verified against the DNA. TRBV21-1 is a pseudogene. The CDR3 covers 14 residues. The DNA of the CDR3 is TGTGCCAGCAGCGGGAGGGGGAACACCGGGGAGCTGTTTTTT. Its translation: CASSGRGNTGELFF.

This chain links TRBV18 with TRBJ2-2; TRBD1 is a possible D gene (6 bases). This CDR3 is built from 14 residues. Germline CDR1 and CDR2: KGHSH and LQKENI. V shed 3 bases and J shed 6 bases, with 11 bases lying between them. DNA for the CDR3: TGTGCCAGCTCACCGTACAGGGACCCCGGGGAGCTGTTTTTT. Translation: CASSPYRDPGELFF.

The CDR3 reads CASSLDRVDTQYF. The CDR3 nucleotides read TGTGCCAGCAGCTTAGATCGGGTGGATACGCAGTATTTT. The chain couples TRBV7-3 to TRBJ2-3; D is unresolved. The CDR3 runs to 13 residues. Trimming shortened V by 2 bases and J by 6 bases, and 9 bases separated the two germline ends. The V gene's germline CDR1 is SGHTA and CDR2 FQGTGA.

The V call is TRBV5-4, the J call TRBJ2-3; tentatively, D is TRBD1 (5 bases). With 2 bases removed from V and 5 bases from J, the gap between germline ends came to 12 bases. This CDR3 is built from 14 residues. Germline V gives CDR1 SGHNT, CDR2 YYREEE (reference sequence). For the CDR3, the DNA is TGTGCCAGCAGCTTAGGCTCAGGGTTAGATACGCAGTATTTT. It codes for CASSLGSGLDTQYF.

The CDR3 sequence is CASSFGQESSYEQYF. CDR3 DNA: TGTGCCAGCAGCTTCGGACAGGAGAGCTCCTACGAGCAGTACTTC. This sequence joins TRBV3-1 (or the pseudogene TRBV3-2) and TRBJ2-7, with 7 bases that match TRBD1. The CDR3 is made up of 15 amino acids. CDR1 and CDR2 (germline): LGHDT, YNNKEL (reference sequence). J gave up 0 bases and V 5 bases, and 7 bases lay outside the gene matches.

This rearrangement joins TRBV11-2 to TRBJ2-1, with TRBD1 identical over 9 bases. Germline-derived CDR1 and CDR2 are SGHAT and FQNNGV. This CDR3 is built from 14 residues. V lost 5 bases, J lost 7 bases, and 6 bases stayed unmatched. This CDR3 is CASSPPGTGNEQFF. The CDR3 DNA reads as TGTGCCAGCAGCCCCCCAGGGACAGGGAATGAGCAGTTCTTC.

The rearrangement uses TRBV6-4 and TRBJ2-1, with D uncertain. The ends were cut back, 4 bases at V and 6 bases at J, with 7 bases in the middle. The CDR3 contains 12 residues. Germline assignment: CDR1 MRHNA and CDR2 SNTAGT. This CDR3 is CASSGHRNEQFF. For the CDR3, the DNA is TGTGCCAGCAGTGGACACCGCAATGAGCAGTTCTTC.

V is TRBV11-2 and J is TRBJ2-1; 10 bases map to TRBD2. V dropped 3 bases and J dropped 9; count of bases not matched to a gene: 11. Germline CDR1 reads SGHAT; CDR2 reads FQNNGV. CDR3 length: 16 residues. This CDR3 is CASSFEREGPPGEQFF. CDR3 coding DNA: TGTGCCAGCAGCTTTGAGCGGGAGGGCCCTCCGGGTGAGCAGTTCTTC.

The chain recombines TRBV21-1 with TRBJ2-7; the DNA was not used to check the table's D call, TRBD1. TRBV21-1 counts as a pseudogene. The CDR3 is made up of 15 amino acids. The CDR3 DNA reads TGTGCCAGCAGCGGGGGACAGGGACGTACCTACGAGCAGTACTTC. Its translation: CASSGGQGRTYEQYF.

The rearrangement links TRBV9 to TRBJ2-3, with a weak D call TRBD2 (5 bases). The CDR3 sequence is 14 residues long. Germline V gene sequence: CDR1 SGDLS, CDR2 YYNGEE. Between the trimmed V and J ends, which lost 0 bases and 6 bases, there was a span of 11 bases. As DNA, the CDR3 is TGTGCCAGCAGCGTAGATTCGGGCGGGGATACGCAGTATTTT. Its translation: CASSVDSGGDTQYF.

This chain links TRBV5-6 with TRBJ1-2, with 7 bases matching TRBD1. V lost 2 bases, J lost 4 bases, and 5 bases stayed unmatched. Germline CDR1 SGHDT, CDR2 YYEEEE. This CDR3 is built from 14 residues. CDR3 sequence reads: CASSFGTAPYGYTF. CDR3 nucleotide sequence: TGTGCCAGCAGCTTCGGGACAGCGCCCTATGGCTACACCTTC.

The chain couples TRBV11-2 to TRBJ1-2; tentative D call: TRBD1 (5 bases). Trimming took 0 bases from V and 5 from J, leaving 10 bases between them. The CDR3 sequence is 14 residues long. Germline loops: CDR1 SGHAT, CDR2 FQNNGV. The CDR3: CASSLDPGEYGYTF. CDR3 sequence (DNA): TGTGCCAGCAGCTTAGATCCGGGGGAGTATGGCTACACCTTC.